Below, one T cell receptor (beta chain) is given with its context. The data stem from a study of control samples from healthy donors and cancer patients. Profiled with immunoSEQ multiplex PCR; TCRdb holds only in-frame clones, not every one. The sample contains about 150,000 clones, approximately 94% of which appear only once. In germline, CDR1 is LGHDT, CDR2 YNNKEL (reference sequence). Trimming left V 0 bases short and J 0 bases short, with 6 bases between. CDR3 length: 15 residues. The sample comprised blood. The chain uses TRBV3-1 (or the pseudogene TRBV3-2) and TRBJ2-4; D is unresolved. This clonotype was obtained from a young man in good health. CDR3 amino acids: CASSQDVLAKNIQYF. The CDR3 region has the DNA TGTGCCAGCAGCCAAGATGTCCTAGCCAAAAACATTCAGTACTTC.